The sequence of this T cell receptor (beta chain) was determined in a study of T cells in Graves' hyperthyroidism and ophthalmopathy. Note on this clonotype: Its antigen remains unidentified.

General study points: In blood, most of the thyroid clonotypes expanded above 0.001 were also present.

Germline V gene lookup returns CDR1 SGHVS and CDR2 FQNEAQ. V was cut by 1 base and J by 7 bases, with 7 bases left in between. The CDR3 has 13 amino acids. Amplification targeted TCR beta CDR3 regions from RNA transcripts. Primed by the HTBI set, a first-round RT-PCR was run on the TCR CDR3. TCRdb analysed the multiplex PCR reads with MiXCR anew, one entry per CDR3 protein. The sample shows approximately 560,000 distinct CDR3 sequences, about 45% of them seen only once. For Graves' hyperthyroidism to be stable, ophthalmopathy could not progress within 18 months. Diagnosis of hyperthyroidism was new in patients aged 18 to 65, and its duration was under 2 months.

The V gene is TRBV7-8, the J gene TRBJ1-4; D unclear. The sequencing input was peripheral blood or thyroid tissue (not recorded which). The sequence derives from a woman aged 18-29 years with Graves' hyperthyroidism. The CDR3 spells CASSLDYGEKLFF. CDR3 sequence (DNA): TGTGCCAGCAGCTTAGACTACGGTGAAAAACTGTTTTTT. The full variable domain, rest sourced from reference TRBV7-8 and TRBJ1-4, is GAGVSQSPRYKVAKRGQDVALRCDPISGHVSLFWYQQALGQGPEFLTYFQNEAQLDKSGLPSDRFFAERPEGSVSTLKIQRTQQEDSAVYLCASSLDYGEKLFFGSGTQLSVL.